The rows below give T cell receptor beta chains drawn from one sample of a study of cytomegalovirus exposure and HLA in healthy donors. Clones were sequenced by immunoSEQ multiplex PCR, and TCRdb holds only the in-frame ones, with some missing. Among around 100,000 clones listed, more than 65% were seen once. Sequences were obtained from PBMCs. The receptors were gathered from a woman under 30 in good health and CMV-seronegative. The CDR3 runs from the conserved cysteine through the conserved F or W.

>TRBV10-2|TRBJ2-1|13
CASSPPSYNEQFF
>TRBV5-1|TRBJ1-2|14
CASGQGASNYGYTF
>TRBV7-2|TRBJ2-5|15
CASSAVATSGRESNF
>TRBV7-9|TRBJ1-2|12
CASRRQEDGYTF
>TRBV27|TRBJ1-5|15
CASSLTRQVNQPQHF
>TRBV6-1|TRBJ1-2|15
CASITPPGDVYGYTF
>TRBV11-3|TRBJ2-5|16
CASSLGQGREQETQYF
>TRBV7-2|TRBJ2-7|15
CASSLRQDPSYEQYF
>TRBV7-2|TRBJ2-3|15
CASSARPTSKSRQYF
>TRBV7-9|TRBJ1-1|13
CASSLSGATEAFF
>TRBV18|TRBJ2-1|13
CASSLTGNNEQFF
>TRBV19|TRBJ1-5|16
CASSDHVWGGNQPQHF
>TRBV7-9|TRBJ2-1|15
CASSFGTSGTGEQFF
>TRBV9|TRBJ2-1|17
CASSAGGARVGYNEQFF
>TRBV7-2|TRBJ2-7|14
CASSVGHLTYEQYF
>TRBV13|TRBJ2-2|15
CASRGLAGVTGELFF
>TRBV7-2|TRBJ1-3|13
CASSLYTGNTIYF
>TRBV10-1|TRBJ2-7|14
CASMGRPPTYEQYF
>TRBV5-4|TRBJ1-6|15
CASSLVPQVDSPLHF
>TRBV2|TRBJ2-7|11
CAGGQSGEQYF
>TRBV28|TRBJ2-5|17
CASRGRPGQGVSETQYF
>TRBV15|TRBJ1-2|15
CATSRAYRNPNGYTF
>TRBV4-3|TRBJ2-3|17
CASSQDLGGSATDTQYF
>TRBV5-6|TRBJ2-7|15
CASSHNRRPPYEQYF
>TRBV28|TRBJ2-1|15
CASRGEGGVYNEQFF
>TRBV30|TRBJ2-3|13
CAWSSRATDTQYF
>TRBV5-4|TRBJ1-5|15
CASSADRGENQPQHF
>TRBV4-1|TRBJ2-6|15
CASSLSGSGANVLTF
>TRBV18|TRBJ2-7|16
CASSPGRGRASYEQYF
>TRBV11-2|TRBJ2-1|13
CASSAGRANEQFF
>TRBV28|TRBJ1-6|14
CASSPWTGGSPLHF
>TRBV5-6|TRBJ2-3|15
CASSLWGGVEDTQYF
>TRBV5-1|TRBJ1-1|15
CASSLRTAMNTEAFF
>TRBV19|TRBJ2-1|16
CASSQLAGPNYNEQFF
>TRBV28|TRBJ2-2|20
CASSLSWGSGTGYITGELFF
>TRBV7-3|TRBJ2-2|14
CASGDPRYTGELFF
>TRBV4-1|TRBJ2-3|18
CASSQGPSGSGGADTQYF
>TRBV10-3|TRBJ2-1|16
CASSSLWTSGSYEQFF
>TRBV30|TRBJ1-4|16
CAWSHDTLPLNEKLFF
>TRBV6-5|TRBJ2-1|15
CASSRQDRGLGEQFF
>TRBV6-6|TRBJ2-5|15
CASSSGGSNQETQYF
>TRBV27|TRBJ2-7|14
CASTPKVGGREQYF
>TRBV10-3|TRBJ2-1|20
CAISEKSRTSVIGSYNEQFF